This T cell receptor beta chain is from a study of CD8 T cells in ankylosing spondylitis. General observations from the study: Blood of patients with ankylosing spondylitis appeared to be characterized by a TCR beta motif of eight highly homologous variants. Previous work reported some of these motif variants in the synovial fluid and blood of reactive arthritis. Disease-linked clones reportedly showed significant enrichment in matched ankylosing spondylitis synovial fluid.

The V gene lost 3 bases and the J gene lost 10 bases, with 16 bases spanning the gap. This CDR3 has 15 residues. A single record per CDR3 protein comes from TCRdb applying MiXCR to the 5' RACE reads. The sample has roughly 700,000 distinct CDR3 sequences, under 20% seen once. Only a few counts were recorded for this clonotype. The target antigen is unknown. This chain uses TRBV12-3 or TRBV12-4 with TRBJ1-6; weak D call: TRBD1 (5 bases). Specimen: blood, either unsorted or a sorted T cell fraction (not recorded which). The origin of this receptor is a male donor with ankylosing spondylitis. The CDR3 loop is CASSFNWGIGSPLHF. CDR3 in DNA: TGTGCCAGCAGTTTTAATTGGGGGATCGGGTCACCCCTCCACTTT.